The T cell receptor beta chain under discussion was sequenced for a study of CD8 T cells in ankylosing spondylitis. Regarding the study as a whole: In the blood and synovial fluid of reactive arthritis, some motif variants had been previously reported. Enrichment of disease-linked clones was reportedly significant in matched ankylosing spondylitis synovial fluid.

The TCR beta libraries were generated through quantitative 5'-RACE incorporating molecular barcodes. TCRdb analysed the 5' RACE reads with MiXCR anew, one entry per CDR3 protein. Of under 400,000 distinct CDR3 sequences listed, about 9.9% were seen once; the top ten hold about 10%. This CDR3 has 16 amino acids. The germline V gene has CDR1 GTSNPN and CDR2 SVGIG (reference sequence). The V gene lost 1 base and the J gene lost 2 bases, with 17 bases spanning the gap. For this clonotype: Antigen unknown.

The chain links TRBV30 to TRBJ1-1, with a tentative D call TRBD1 (5 bases). The sequenced sample was blood, either unsorted or a sorted T cell fraction (not recorded which). The sequence derives from a female donor with ankylosing spondylitis or in good health (not recorded which). The CDR3 sequence is CAWSGRGGTVNTEAFF. The CDR3 DNA is TGTGCCTGGAGTGGCCGGGGAGGGACGGTAAACACTGAAGCTTTCTTT.